Below, 20 T cell receptor beta chains from the same sample are listed, as sequenced in a study of radiotherapy plus CTLA-4 blockade in lung cancer. Here immunoSEQ multiplex PCR was the method, and the copy in TCRdb shows in-frame clones only, minus some. The table lists tens of thousands of clones, around 86% of them singletons. The specimen comprised peripheral blood, sampled from a patient treated with radiotherapy plus ipilimumab. The receptors were sampled from a human donor with non-small cell lung cancer who had stable disease on radiotherapy plus ipilimumab.

V gene TRBV5-5 combines with J gene TRBJ2-2, with 10 nucleotides matching TRBD1. Germline trimming cut 0 bases from V and 4 bases from J; bases unmatched to any gene: 3. Germline V lookup: CDR1 SGHKS, CDR2 YYEKEE (reference sequence). The CDR3 loop spans 16 amino acids. DNA for the CDR3: TGTGCCAGCAGCTTGGCAGGGACAGGGGCCACCGGGGAGCTGTTTTTT. This codes for CASSLAGTGATGELFF.

V gene TRBV18 combines with J gene TRBJ1-5; 7 bases align to TRBD1. V was pared by 4 bases and J by 4 bases, with 7 bases of the junction left unmatched. Germline lookup yields CDR1 KGHSH and CDR2 LQKENI. The CDR3 consists of 15 residues. DNA of the CDR3: TGTGCCAGCTCACAACAGGGGATGGGGAATCAGCCCCAGCATTTT. This codes for CASSQQGMGNQPQHF.

The chain joins TRBV9 to TRBJ1-2; D not resolved. Per germline, CDR1 SGDLS and CDR2 YYNGEE. This CDR3 comprises 12 residues. V was cut by 0 bases and J by 4 bases, with 4 bases left in between. The CDR3: CASSVGPYGYTF. The CDR3 region has the DNA TGTGCCAGCAGCGTAGGACCCTATGGCTACACCTTC.

The sample holds a few counts of this clone. This chain joins TRBV2 and TRBJ1-5; 8 bases map to TRBD1. This CDR3 spans 15 amino acids. The ends lost 6 bases at V and 7 bases at J; junction bases unmatched: 11. CDR1 and CDR2 from the germline V gene are SNHLY and FYNNEI. The CDR3 protein is CASRRDRQQGQPQHF. CDR3 DNA sequence: TGTGCCAGCAGAAGGGACAGGCAACAAGGACAGCCCCAGCATTTT.

Here the CDR3 DNA reads TGTGCCAGCAGCCAAGGACAAATGAACACTGAAGCTTTCTTT. This codes for CASSQGQMNTEAFF. The chain carries TRBV16 and TRBJ1-1; tentative D call: TRBD1 (5 bases). V was cut by 2 bases and J by 0 bases, with 7 bases left in between. The CDR3 totals 14 residues. Germline V CDR1 and CDR2: KGHSY, FQNENV.

This chain uses TRBV6-1 with TRBJ1-5; D may be TRBD1 (6 bases). The CDR3 totals 17 residues. Per germline, CDR1 MNHNS and CDR2 SASEGT. Trimming took off 3 bases at V and 6 bases at J, with 21 bases between the two ends. Here the CDR3 reads CASSDLQGRLVSQPQHF. DNA for the CDR3: TGTGCCAGCAGTGATTTACAGGGTAGGCTCGTCAGTCAGCCCCAGCATTTT.

CDR3 bases: TGTGCCTGGAGTGCGCTAGGGATAGGAGAGCAGTACTTC. Translation: CAWSALGIGEQYF. The chain carries TRBV30 and TRBJ2-7; D is unresolved. The ends were cut back, 1 base at V and 7 bases at J, with 14 bases in the middle. The CDR3 covers 13 residues. Looked up from germline, CDR1 is GTSNPN and CDR2 is SVGIG (reference sequence).

In this sample, this clone turned up once. The rearrangement uses TRBV6-1 and TRBJ1-1; 8 bases are shared with TRBD1. The ends lost 2 bases at V and 10 bases at J; junction bases unmatched: 6. The CDR3 runs 13 residues. Looked up from germline, CDR1 is MNHNS and CDR2 is SASEGT. CDR3 nucleotides: TGTGCCAGCAGTGAACAGGGGGCGCTTGGAGCTTTCTTT. It specifies CASSEQGALGAFF.

J is TRBJ2-5 and V is TRBV19, with D perhaps TRBD2 (5 bases). This CDR3 contains 15 residues. Trimming cost V 3 bases and J 5 bases, with 16 bases left between them. Per the germline V gene, CDR1 is LNHDA and CDR2 is SQIVND (reference sequence). CDR3 nucleotide sequence: TGTGCCAGTAGTATTGGAGGAACTGGAGGCGAGACCCAGTACTTC. As protein: CASSIGGTGGETQYF.

The genes are TRBV2 and TRBJ1-3; 8 bases are a match to TRBD1. Trimming at V came to 5 bases and at J to 11 bases, leaving 5 bases not matched to a gene. Germline assignment: CDR1 SNHLY and CDR2 FYNNEI. The CDR3 runs 12 residues. CDR3 bases: TGTGCCAGCAGTTCACAGGGGGACGCCATATATTTT. It encodes CASSSQGDAIYF. Drawing the rest from reference TRBV2 and TRBJ1-3, the complete variable domain is EPEVTQTPSHQVTQMGQEVILRCVPISNHLYFYWYRQILGQKVEFLVSFYNNEISEKSEIFDDQFSVERPDGSNFTLKIRSTKLEDSAMYFCASSSQGDAIYFGEGSWLTVV.

The chain joins TRBV30 to TRBJ2-7; 10 positions match TRBD2. V shed 0 bases, J shed 5 bases, and the junction held 7 bases outside the gene matches. This CDR3 spans 15 amino acids. CDR1 GTSNPN and CDR2 SVGIG come from the germline V gene (reference sequence). CDR3 amino acids: CAWSVLAGVGHEQYF. CDR3 nucleotides: TGTGCCTGGAGTGTTCTAGCGGGAGTCGGCCACGAGCAGTACTTC.

The chain uses TRBV9 and TRBJ2-2; no definite D call. V was trimmed by 5 bases and J by 6 bases, leaving 11 bases between them. The CDR3 is made up of 13 amino acids. Germline loops: CDR1 SGDLS, CDR2 YYNGEE. The CDR3 loop reads CASSSLVAGELFF. The CDR3 nucleotides are TGTGCCAGCAGTTCGCTGGTAGCCGGGGAGCTGTTTTTT.

CDR3 in DNA: TGTGCCAGCAGCTTAACAGGAGGCAATCAGCCCCAGCATTTT. Residues: CASSLTGGNQPQHF. The chain links TRBV5-6 to TRBJ1-5, with a weak D call TRBD1 (5 bases). The V gene lost 2 bases and the J gene lost 2 bases, with 8 bases spanning the gap. This CDR3 is built from 14 residues. Germline V gives CDR1 SGHDT, CDR2 YYEEEE.

This clone appeared a single time. The chain carries TRBV11-3 and TRBJ2-5; the match to TRBD1 covers 7 bases. J was trimmed by 5 bases and V by 5 bases; bases with no gene match: 8. Per germline, CDR1 SGHNT and CDR2 YENEEA. The CDR3 runs 14 residues. For the CDR3, the DNA is TGTGCCAGCAGCACTCAGGGGGTTCGGGAGACCCAGTACTTC. This gives the protein CASSTQGVRETQYF. Together with reference TRBV11-3 and TRBJ2-5, the CDR3 gives the full variable domain: EAGVVQSPRYKIIEKKQPVAFWCNPISGHNTLYWYLQNLGQGPELLIRYENEEAVDDSQLPKDRFSAERLKGVDSTLKIQPAELGDSAVYLCASSTQGVRETQYFGPGTRLLVL.

The chain couples TRBV10-3 to TRBJ2-7; possibly TRBD1 for D (5 bases). The CDR3 runs to 14 residues. Looked up from germline, CDR1 is ENHRY and CDR2 is SYGVKD. Deletions cut 0 bases from V and 2 bases from J, with 8 bases between. In DNA, the CDR3 is TGTGCCATCAGTGAGTCTCTGGGGCCCTACGAGCAGTACTTC. Amino acids: CAISESLGPYEQYF.

This chain uses TRBV9 with TRBJ2-2; a weak D match, TRBD1 (6 bases). CDR3 size: 15 residues. V shed 4 bases and J shed 4 bases, with 14 bases lying between them. Germline values: CDR1 SGDLS, CDR2 YYNGEE. DNA of the CDR3: TGTGCCAGCAGCCCTCCAACAGGGTCCACCGGGGAGCTGTTTTTT. Translated: CASSPPTGSTGELFF.

The chain couples TRBV11-2 to TRBJ2-7, with D uncertain. Trimming took off 6 bases at V and 1 base at J, with 10 bases between the two ends. This CDR3 contains 13 residues. Germline CDR1 and CDR2: SGHAT and FQNNGV. CDR3 sequence reads: CASRVDLSYEQYF. Written as DNA, the CDR3 is TGTGCCAGCAGGGTAGATCTATCCTACGAGCAGTACTTC.

The CDR3 region has the DNA TGTGCCAGCAGCTTACGGGGCTACGAGCAGTACTTC. It codes for CASSLRGYEQYF. The V gene is TRBV7-2, the J gene TRBJ2-7; perhaps TRBD2 as D (5 bases). V lost 2 bases, J lost 3 bases, and 5 bases lay in between. The CDR3 contains 12 residues. Germline assignment: CDR1 SGHTA and CDR2 FQGNSA.

The CDR3 is CAWSVSGDEQFF. Here the CDR3 DNA reads TGTGCCTGGAGTGTTTCCGGGGATGAGCAGTTCTTC. The J gene is TRBJ2-1, the V gene TRBV30; maybe TRBD2 (5 bases). The ends were cut back, 0 bases at V and 8 bases at J, with 8 bases in the middle. The CDR3 is made up of 12 amino acids. Germline V gene data show CDR1 as GTSNPN and CDR2 as SVGIG (reference sequence).

This clone appeared a few times. This chain joins TRBV30 and TRBJ2-2; D is unclear. Trimming removed 1 base at V and 6 bases at J, with 6 bases between. The CDR3 loop spans 12 amino acids. Germline loops: CDR1 GTSNPN, CDR2 SVGIG (reference sequence). In DNA, the CDR3 is TGTGCCTGGAGTGCGTTGTCCGGGGAGCTGTTTTTT. This encodes CAWSALSGELFF.